The source of this T cell receptor beta chain is a study of cytomegalovirus exposure and HLA in healthy donors. 60 Vbeta and 13 Jbeta primers were used in PCR. Clones were sequenced by immunoSEQ multiplex PCR, and TCRdb holds only the in-frame ones, with some missing. The top ten hold over 2.5% of the sample, which has fewer than 80,000 clones, about three quarters seen once. V shed 3 bases, J shed 5 bases, and the junction held 7 bases outside the gene matches. CDR1 and CDR2 from the germline V gene are SGHVS and FQNEAQ. This CDR3 is built from 15 residues. Healthy bone marrow donors supplied every sample.

The genes are TRBV7-8 and TRBJ2-7, with TRBD2 matching 10 bases. The source material was PBMCs. The TCR comes from a man aged 18 to 29 in good health and CMV-seronegative. The CDR3 nucleotides are TGTGCCAGCAGCTTTAATGGACTAGCGGAGGACGAGCAGTACTTC. Amino acid sequence: CASSFNGLAEDEQYF.